This T cell receptor (beta chain) is from a study of blood T cell repertoires in COVID-19. Study as a whole: In each case, the material was cDNA or gDNA derived from T cells, B-cell-depleted T cells, or PBMCs.

Original analysis: Amplified reference gene primers provided the basis for estimating nucleated cell counts. Using immunoSEQ multiplex PCR, the repertoire was profiled, and TCRdb retains in-frame clones only, with some absent. Clone size and V and J calls were adopted from that table, with D and trimming inferred from the DNA. The sample has around 86,000 clones; around 87% are singletons. The V gene's germline CDR1 is MNHEY and CDR2 SVGAGI. V was clipped by 2 bases and J by 0 bases; unmatched bases: 3. The CDR3 runs 15 residues. The V and J genes are TRBV6-5 and TRBJ2-7, with 8 positions matching TRBD2. This receptor was obtained from a woman of 80 years or more with acute or convalescent COVID-19. What was sequenced was peripheral blood. The CDR3 loop is CASSYQRESSYEQYF. The CDR3 DNA is TGTGCCAGCAGTTACCAGCGGGAGTCCTCCTACGAGCAGTACTTC.